The 30 T cell receptor beta chains given below trace back to one sample, sequenced in a study of blood T cell repertoires in COVID-19. Libraries were prepared by immunoSEQ multiplex PCR; TCRdb keeps only in-frame clonotypes and omits some of them. The profile covers around 180,000 clones, with roughly 75% appearing a single time and 6.5% to 8% taken by the ten largest. Source material: peripheral blood. These receptors were collected from a man between 65 and 80 years old with active or convalescent COVID-19.

This chain uses TRBV7-9 with TRBJ1-3; TRBD1 agrees at 8 bases. The CDR3 sequence is 17 residues long. The V gene's germline CDR1 is SEHNR and CDR2 FQNEAQ (reference sequence). Losses at the gene ends were 5 bases for V and 4 bases for J; bases not matched to a gene: 13. The CDR3 loop is CASSRPPGTGPGNTIYF. The CDR3 nucleotides read TGTGCCAGCAGCCGCCCTCCCGGGACAGGCCCGGGAAACACCATATATTTT.

The rearrangement uses TRBV28 and TRBJ2-7; TRBD1 matches at 10 bases. The V gene end was trimmed by 6 bases and the J gene end by 4 bases; junction bases not matched to a gene: 9. CDR3 length: 15 amino acids. From germline, CDR1 is MDHEN and CDR2 SYDVKM. The CDR3 sequence: CASRGDRGTWYEQYF. CDR3 DNA sequence: TGTGCCAGCAGGGGGGACAGGGGAACTTGGTACGAGCAGTACTTC. Looking up the rest from reference TRBV28 and TRBJ2-7 gives the full variable domain: DVKVTQSSRYLVKRTGEKVFLECVQDMDHENMFWYRQDPGLGLRLIYFSYDVKMKEKGDIPEGYSVSREKKERFSLILESASTNQTSMYLCASRGDRGTWYEQYFGPGTRLTVT.

With regard to this clone: Distinct nucleotide sequences in the sample also encode this CDR3. V gene TRBV24-1 combines with J gene TRBJ1-2; TRBD1 might be the D (5 bases). The CDR3 has 13 amino acids. V was clipped by 2 bases and J by 4 bases, with 7 bases between them. Germline assignment: CDR1 KGHDR and CDR2 SFDVKD. This CDR3 is CATSDSTGYGYTF. The CDR3 bases are TGTGCCACCAGTGATTCCACAGGCTATGGCTACACCTTC.

J is TRBJ2-1 and V is TRBV13; 9 bases map to TRBD2. CDR1 is PRHDT and CDR2 is FYEKMQ in the germline V gene (reference sequence). CDR3 length equals 16 residues. Trimming took 7 bases from V and 6 from J; bases not matched to a gene: 13. The CDR3 loop reads CASTLAAGGPANEQFF. In DNA, the CDR3 is TGTGCCAGCACTTTAGCTGCGGGAGGGCCAGCCAATGAGCAGTTCTTC.

The chain employs TRBV3-1 (or the pseudogene TRBV3-2) and TRBJ2-2, with 7 bases lining up with TRBD1. The CDR3 loop spans 15 amino acids. With 0 bases clipped from V and 3 bases from J, the junction kept 1 base outside the gene matches. The germline V gene has CDR1 LGHDT and CDR2 YNNKEL (reference sequence). The CDR3 protein is CASSQDRGHTGELFF. CDR3 bases: TGTGCCAGCAGCCAAGATAGGGGGCACACCGGGGAGCTGTTTTTT.

The V and J genes are TRBV2 and TRBJ1-2; D call uncertain. V was shortened by 2 bases and J by 9 bases, with 13 bases between the two germline ends. The CDR3 length is 13 residues. Germline CDR1 and CDR2: SNHLY and FYNNEI. This chain's CDR3 is CASSERARRRYTF. The DNA of the CDR3 is TGTGCCAGCAGTGAAAGGGCCCGGAGGCGCTACACCTTC.

The chain carries TRBV6-5 and TRBJ1-4, with TRBD1 identical over 8 bases. Trimming removed 5 bases from V and 6 bases from J; junction bases left unmatched: 8. This CDR3 region has 15 residues. Germline V gene lookup returns CDR1 MNHEY and CDR2 SVGAGI. In DNA form, the CDR3 reads TGTGCCAGCAGTAGACAGACAGGGGTAGATGAAAAACTGTTTTTT. Protein: CASSRQTGVDEKLFF.

The rearrangement joins TRBV30 to TRBJ2-3; 14 positions match TRBD2. Germline lookup yields CDR1 GTSNPN and CDR2 SVGIG (reference sequence). Trimming at V came to 7 bases and at J to 4 bases, leaving 1 base not matched to a gene. This CDR3 is 13 amino acids long. The CDR3 coding sequence is TGTGCCTCGGGACTAGCGGGGGCAGATACGCAGTATTTT. Its protein is CASGLAGADTQYF.

This chain connects TRBV4-1 to TRBJ2-1, with D tentatively TRBD2 (6 bases). Between the trimmed V and J ends, which lost 3 bases and 3 bases, there was a span of 12 bases. The CDR3 has 15 amino acids. Germline V gives CDR1 MGHRA, CDR2 YSYEKL. CDR3 residues: CASSQEGLNYNEQFF. CDR3 in DNA: TGCGCCAGCAGCCAGGAGGGGCTCAACTACAATGAGCAGTTCTTC.

The chain links TRBV10-3 to TRBJ2-5, with D possibly matching TRBD2 (6 bases). V was cut by 3 bases and J by 5 bases, with 16 bases left in between. Germline-derived CDR1 and CDR2 are ENHRY and SYGVKD. There are 15 residues in the CDR3. The chain's CDR3 is CAISDYDTGGETQYF. The CDR3 DNA sequence: TGTGCCATCAGTGATTATGACACAGGAGGGGAGACCCAGTACTTC.

The V call is TRBV5-1, the J call TRBJ1-2, with 7 nucleotides matching TRBD1. V shed 2 bases and J 2 bases; nucleotides not matched to a gene: 3. The CDR3 consists of 14 residues. CDR1 SGHRS and CDR2 YFSETQ come from the germline V gene. The CDR3 DNA reads as TGCGCCAGCAGCTTTCAACAGGGGAACTATGGCTACACCTTC. Translation gives CASSFQQGNYGYTF.

For the CDR3, the DNA is TGTGCCAGCAGCTTAGTAGTGGGGGGTGGACTAGCGGGAACGTCTTACGAGCAGTACTTC. Protein: CASSLVVGGGLAGTSYEQYF. The rearrangement joins TRBV7-8 to TRBJ2-7; TRBD2 aligns across 12 bases. The CDR3 has 20 residues. V lost 1 base and J lost 4; bases outside the gene matches: 17. In germline, CDR1 is SGHVS, CDR2 FQNEAQ.

V gene TRBV5-1 combines with J gene TRBJ1-3, with 7 bases that match TRBD1. CDR3 length equals 17 residues. Germline V gene sequence: CDR1 SGHRS, CDR2 YFSETQ. The junction had 6 bases not matched to a gene; V was cut back by 0 bases and J by 0 bases. The CDR3 here is CASSLVGAGGSGNTIYF. CDR3 nucleotides: TGCGCCAGCAGCTTGGTCGGGGCAGGGGGCTCTGGAAACACCATATATTTT. Looking up the rest from reference TRBV5-1 and TRBJ1-3 gives the full variable domain: KAGVTQTPRYLIKTRGQQVTLSCSPISGHRSVSWYQQTPGQGLQFLFEYFSETQRNKGNFPGRFSGRQFSNSRSEMNVSTLELGDSALYLCASSLVGAGGSGNTIYFGEGSWLTVV.

V usage is TRBV9 and J usage is TRBJ1-2; D perhaps matches TRBD1 (6 bases). V was cut by 1 base and J by 10 bases, with 11 bases left in between. The germline gives CDR1 SGDLS, CDR2 YYNGEE. This CDR3 has 12 residues. The CDR3 here is CASSVNQGYYTF. The CDR3 DNA follows: TGTGCCAGCAGCGTAAACCAGGGGTACTACACCTTC.

This clone turned up a few times. The V gene is TRBV13, the J gene TRBJ2-5, with D possibly being TRBD1 (5 bases). CDR1 PRHDT and CDR2 FYEKMQ come from the germline V gene (reference sequence). This CDR3 region has 15 residues. V gave up 5 bases and J gave up 1 base, with 14 bases separating them. DNA for the CDR3: TGTGCCAGCAGCCGCAAATCAGACAGCCAAGAGACCCAGTACTTC. Translated, it gives CASSRKSDSQETQYF.

The gene calls are TRBV4-2 and TRBJ1-1, with D hard to call. V dropped 4 bases and J dropped 5 bases, with 11 bases sitting between them. This CDR3 contains 13 residues. The germline gives CDR1 LGHNA, CDR2 YNFKEQ. The CDR3 DNA sequence: TGTGCCAGCAGCCTGGACCAGCGGACTGAAGCTTTCTTT. This encodes CASSLDQRTEAFF.

This chain connects TRBV11-2 to TRBJ1-3, with TRBD1 matching over 9 bases. Per the germline V gene, CDR1 is SGHAT and CDR2 is FQNNGV. The CDR3 has 17 amino acids. Losses at the gene ends were 3 bases for V and 2 bases for J; bases not matched to a gene: 8. The CDR3 is CASSFTTGQGAGNTIYF. CDR3 nucleotides: TGTGCCAGCAGCTTCACCACGGGACAGGGTGCTGGAAACACCATATATTTT.

CDR3 nucleotides: TGTGCCAGCAGTCGTCAATCTGGCTCAATCTCCTATAATTCACCCCTCCACTTT. It encodes CASSRQSGSISYNSPLHF. This chain uses TRBV6-6 with TRBJ1-6; D is ambiguous. V was cut by 5 bases and J by 0 bases, with 17 bases left in between. The CDR3 extends over 18 amino acids. Germline V gives CDR1 MNHNY, CDR2 SVGAGI (reference sequence).

This clone showed up many times. This sequence joins TRBV5-8 and TRBJ2-2, with D possibly being TRBD2 (5 bases). V was clipped by 1 base and J by 10 bases, with 29 bases between them. The CDR3 runs to 19 residues. Germline values: CDR1 SGHTS, CDR2 YDEGEE. For the CDR3, the DNA is TGTGCCAGCAGCTTGCCAGCGGTGGGTTTGTTTAGGGCCCCGGTGGAGCTGTTTTTT. Encoded protein: CASSLPAVGLFRAPVELFF.

The genes are TRBV7-2 and TRBJ2-3; TRBD2 matches at 9 bases. Germline values: CDR1 SGHTA, CDR2 FQGNSA. Trimming cost V 1 base and J 0 bases; bases outside gene matches: 11. The CDR3 is 19 amino acids. CDR3 DNA: TGTGCCAGCAGCTTAGTCTTGGAGCGGGGGGTCACTAGCACAGATACGCAGTATTTT. It encodes CASSLVLERGVTSTDTQYF. Full variable domain (remainder filled in from reference TRBV7-2 and TRBJ2-3): GAGVSQSPSNKVTEKGKDVELRCDPISGHTALYWYRQSLGQGLEFLIYFQGNSAPDKSGLPSDRFSAERTGGSVSTLTIQRTQQEDSAVYLCASSLVLERGVTSTDTQYFGPGTRLTVL.

The chain has TRBV4-1 and TRBJ1-4; 8 bases align to TRBD1. Trimming cost V 5 bases and J 8 bases; bases outside gene matches: 7. The CDR3 totals 14 residues. CDR1 is MGHRA and CDR2 is YSYEKL in the germline V gene. CDR3 region: CASSKGQGVEKLFF. The CDR3 region has the DNA TGCGCCAGCAGCAAAGGACAGGGTGTAGAAAAACTGTTTTTT.

The chain combines TRBV6-6 with TRBJ1-2, with 8 bases lining up with TRBD1. The germline gives CDR1 MNHNY, CDR2 SVGAGI (reference sequence). V was pared by 5 bases and J by 4 bases, with 9 bases of the junction left unmatched. This CDR3 contains 15 residues. The CDR3, as DNA: TGTGCCAGCAGTGCCGCAGGGGGCAAGAGCTATGGCTACACCTTC. Protein: CASSAAGGKSYGYTF.

The rearrangement links TRBV2 to TRBJ2-2; D might be TRBD1 (5 bases). CDR3 length equals 16 residues. V lost 2 bases and J lost 6, with 16 bases in between. Germline V gene lookup returns CDR1 SNHLY and CDR2 FYNNEI. The DNA of the CDR3 is TGTGCCAGCAGTGAATATGGGGCAGGCTTCGCCGGGGAGCTGTTTTTT. Its protein is CASSEYGAGFAGELFF.

V and J are TRBV6-1 and TRBJ2-5; TRBD2 matches 10 bases. J lost 2 bases, V lost 4 bases, and 4 bases had no gene match. Germline V gene data show CDR1 as MNHNS and CDR2 as SASEGT. The CDR3 consists of 15 residues. CDR3 bases: TGTGCCAGCAGTGTAGCGGGGGGAAGACAAGAGACCCAGTACTTC. Translating it yields CASSVAGGRQETQYF.

The chain recombines TRBV5-1 with TRBJ1-1; 7 nucleotides agree with TRBD1. Germline assignment: CDR1 SGHRS and CDR2 YFSETQ. Trimming removed 2 bases from V and 5 bases from J; junction bases left unmatched: 9. There are 15 residues in the CDR3. DNA of the CDR3: TGCGCCAGCAGCTTTGATCCGGACAGGCGAACTGAAGCTTTCTTT. This gives the protein CASSFDPDRRTEAFF.

J is TRBJ1-1 and V is TRBV5-1; 8 bases map to TRBD1. V dropped 5 bases and J dropped 4; count of bases not matched to a gene: 10. The CDR3 is 15 amino acids. Looked up from germline, CDR1 is SGHRS and CDR2 is YFSETQ. The chain's CDR3 is CASRKSGGAGTEAFF. In DNA form, the CDR3 reads TGCGCCAGCAGAAAGTCAGGGGGCGCGGGCACTGAAGCTTTCTTT.

The chain couples TRBV6-2 or TRBV6-3 to TRBJ1-5; 9 bases agree with TRBD1. Per germline, CDR1 MNHEY and CDR2 SVGEGT. Trimming took 6 bases from V and 6 from J; bases not matched to a gene: 9. This CDR3 has 15 amino acids. CDR3 DNA sequence: TGTGCCAGCAGCCCGGCCGGGACAGGGATTCAGCCCCAGCATTTT. It specifies CASSPAGTGIQPQHF.

The chain employs TRBV18 and TRBJ1-1; D gene uncertain. The CDR3 loop spans 15 amino acids. Germline V gives CDR1 KGHSH, CDR2 LQKENI. Trimming removed 3 bases from V and 2 bases from J, with 13 bases in between. The CDR3 region is CASSPVNRGNTEAFF. The CDR3 DNA is TGTGCCAGCTCACCCGTCAACCGGGGAAACACTGAAGCTTTCTTT.

The V gene is TRBV21-1, the J gene TRBJ2-7; the tabulated D call, TRBD2, remains unverified against the DNA. TRBV21-1 has pseudogene status. The CDR3 is 17 residues long. The CDR3 DNA follows: TGTGCCAGCAGCACCAAGAGCGGGAGCCTTAGTTGGATCGAGCAGTACTTC. This gives the protein CASSTKSGSLSWIEQYF.

This chain connects TRBV24-1 to TRBJ1-5; 7 positions agree with TRBD1. The CDR3 consists of 13 residues. J was trimmed by 11 bases and V by 4 bases; bases with no gene match: 7. Germline CDR1 reads KGHDR; CDR2 reads SFDVKD. In DNA, the CDR3 is TGTGCCACCAGTGAGGGGGACAGCGAGGCCCAGCATTTT. Encoded protein: CATSEGDSEAQHF.